This record looks at one TCR beta chain sequence and its context. The CDR3 extends over 14 amino acids. Trimming stripped 6 bases from V and 9 bases from J, with 18 bases between. Germline V gene data show CDR1 as MNHEY and CDR2 as SVGAGI. TCR beta chains were sequenced at survey level with immunoSEQ. The repertoire was sequenced with immunoSEQ multiplex PCR; TCRdb's copy has only in-frame clones and lacks some. The sample lists tens of thousands of clones, around 93% occurring once. The sequence was obtained from a man aged 40-50 years with rheumatoid arthritis. The chain uses TRBV6-5 and TRBJ2-1; D uncertain. Sequenced: PBMCs. In DNA, the CDR3 is TGTGCCAGCAGCAACAGTGGCGGTCGAGTTGAGCAGTTCTTC. Protein sequence: CASSNSGGRVEQFF.